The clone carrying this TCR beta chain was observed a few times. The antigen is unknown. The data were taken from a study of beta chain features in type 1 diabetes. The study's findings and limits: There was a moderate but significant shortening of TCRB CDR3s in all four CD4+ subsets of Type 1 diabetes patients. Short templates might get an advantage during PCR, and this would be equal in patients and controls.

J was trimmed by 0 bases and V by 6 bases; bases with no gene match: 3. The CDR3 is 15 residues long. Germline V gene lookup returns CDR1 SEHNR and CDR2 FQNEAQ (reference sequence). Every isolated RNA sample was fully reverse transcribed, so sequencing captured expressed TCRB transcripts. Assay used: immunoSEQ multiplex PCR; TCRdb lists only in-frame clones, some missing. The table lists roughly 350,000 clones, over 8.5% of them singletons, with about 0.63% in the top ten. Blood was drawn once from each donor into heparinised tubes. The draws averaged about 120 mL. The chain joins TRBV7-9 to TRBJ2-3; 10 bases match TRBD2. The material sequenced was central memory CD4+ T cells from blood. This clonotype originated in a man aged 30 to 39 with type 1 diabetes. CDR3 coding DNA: TGTGCCAGCAGTCCTAGCGGGAGTAGCACAGATACGCAGTATTTT. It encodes CASSPSGSSTDTQYF.